The present T cell receptor (beta chain) was sequenced within a study of T cells expressing NK-cell markers. Reanalyzing the 5' RACE reads, TCRdb keeps one entry per CDR3 protein, without DNA. This table holds a few hundred thousand distinct CDR3 sequences. The CDR3 has 14 amino acids. Germline CDR1 and CDR2: LGHDT and YNNKEL (reference sequence). About this clonotype itself: The antigen is not known.

General study findings and limits: In roughly six donors, dominant NKG2C+ clonotypes were about 1.0-7.0% of CD8+ T cells.

This chain links TRBV3-1 with TRBJ1-2; TCRdb designates TRBD1, a call that cannot be tested without DNA. Sequencing used blood T cells: a sorted CD56 or NKG2C T cell subset, CD4+ or CD8+ T cells, or bulk PBMC T cells (not recorded which). This TCR came from a man aged 18-69 years in good health. The CDR3 loop is CASSHRPQGDGYTF. Full variable domain (missing parts from reference TRBV3-1 and TRBJ1-2): DTAVSQTPKYLVTQMGNDKSIKCEQNLGHDTMYWYKQDSKKFLKIMFSYNNKELIINETVPNRFSPKSPDKAHLNLHINSLELGDSAVYFCASSHRPQGDGYTFGSGTRLTVV.